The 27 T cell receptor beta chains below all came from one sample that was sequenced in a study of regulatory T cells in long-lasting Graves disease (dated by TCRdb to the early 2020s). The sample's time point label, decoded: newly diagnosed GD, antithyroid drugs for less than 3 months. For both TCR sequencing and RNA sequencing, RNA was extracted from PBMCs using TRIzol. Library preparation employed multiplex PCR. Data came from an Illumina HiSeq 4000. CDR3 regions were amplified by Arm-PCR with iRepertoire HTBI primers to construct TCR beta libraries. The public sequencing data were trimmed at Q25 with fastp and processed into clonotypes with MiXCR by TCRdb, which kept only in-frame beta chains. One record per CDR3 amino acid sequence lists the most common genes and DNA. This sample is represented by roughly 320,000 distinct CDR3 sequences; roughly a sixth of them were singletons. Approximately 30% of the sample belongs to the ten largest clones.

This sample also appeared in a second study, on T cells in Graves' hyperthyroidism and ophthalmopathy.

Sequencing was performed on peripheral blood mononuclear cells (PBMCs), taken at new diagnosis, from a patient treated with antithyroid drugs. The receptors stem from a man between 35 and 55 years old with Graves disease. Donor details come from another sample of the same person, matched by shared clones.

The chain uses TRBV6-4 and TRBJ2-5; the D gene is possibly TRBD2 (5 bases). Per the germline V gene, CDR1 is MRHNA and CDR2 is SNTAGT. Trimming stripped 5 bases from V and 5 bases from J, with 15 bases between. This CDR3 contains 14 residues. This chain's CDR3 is CASSYAGGSETQYF. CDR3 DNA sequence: TGTGCCAGCAGTTACGCGGGTGGGTCGGAGACCCAGTACTTC.

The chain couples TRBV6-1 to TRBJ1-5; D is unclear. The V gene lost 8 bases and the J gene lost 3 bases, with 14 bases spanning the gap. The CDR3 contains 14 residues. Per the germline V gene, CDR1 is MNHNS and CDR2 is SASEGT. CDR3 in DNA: TGTGCCAGCGGTCCGGAGAGGCTCAATCAGCCCCAGCATTTT. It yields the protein CASGPERLNQPQHF.

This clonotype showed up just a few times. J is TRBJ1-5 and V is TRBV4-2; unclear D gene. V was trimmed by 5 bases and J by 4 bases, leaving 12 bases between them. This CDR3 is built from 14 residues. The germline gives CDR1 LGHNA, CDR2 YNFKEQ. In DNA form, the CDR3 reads TGTGCCAGCAGCTTGAGGGTCCGGAATCAGCCCCAGCATTTT. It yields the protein CASSLRVRNQPQHF.

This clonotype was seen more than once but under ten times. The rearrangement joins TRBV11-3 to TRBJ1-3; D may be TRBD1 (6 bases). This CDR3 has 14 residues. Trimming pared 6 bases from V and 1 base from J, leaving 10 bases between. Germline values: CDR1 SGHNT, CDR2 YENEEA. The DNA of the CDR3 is TGTGCCAGCAGGCAGGGGCAATCTGGAAACACCATATATTTT. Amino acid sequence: CASRQGQSGNTIYF.

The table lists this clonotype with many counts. CDR3 residues: CASKRDRTTDTQYF. Here the CDR3 DNA reads TGTGCCAGCAAACGGGACAGAACCACAGATACGCAGTATTTT. The rearrangement uses TRBV2 and TRBJ2-3, with TRBD1 matching 7 bases. Losses at the gene ends were 7 bases for V and 2 bases for J; bases not matched to a gene: 6. The CDR3 sequence is 14 residues long. Germline V gene lookup returns CDR1 SNHLY and CDR2 FYNNEI.

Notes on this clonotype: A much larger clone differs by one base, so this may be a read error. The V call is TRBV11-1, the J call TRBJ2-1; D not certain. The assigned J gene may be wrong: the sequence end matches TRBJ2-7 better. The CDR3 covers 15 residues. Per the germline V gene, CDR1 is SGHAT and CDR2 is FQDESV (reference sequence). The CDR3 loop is CASGSSERAMHEQYF. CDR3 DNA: TGTGCCAGCGGCTCCTCCGAAAGGGCAATGCATGAGCAGTACTTC.

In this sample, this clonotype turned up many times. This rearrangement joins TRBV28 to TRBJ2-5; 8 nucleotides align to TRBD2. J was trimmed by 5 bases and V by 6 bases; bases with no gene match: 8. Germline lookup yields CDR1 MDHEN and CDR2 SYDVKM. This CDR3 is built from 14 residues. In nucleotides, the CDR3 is TGTGCCAGCAGCCCCCGGGGGGGAAGGGAGACCCAGTACTTC. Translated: CASSPRGGRETQYF.

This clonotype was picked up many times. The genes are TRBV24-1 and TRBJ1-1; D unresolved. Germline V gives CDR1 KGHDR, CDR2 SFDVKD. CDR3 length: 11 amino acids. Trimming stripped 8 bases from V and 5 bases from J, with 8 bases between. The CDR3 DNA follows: TGTGCCACCATGACGGGAACTGAAGCTTTCTTT. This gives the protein CATMTGTEAFF.

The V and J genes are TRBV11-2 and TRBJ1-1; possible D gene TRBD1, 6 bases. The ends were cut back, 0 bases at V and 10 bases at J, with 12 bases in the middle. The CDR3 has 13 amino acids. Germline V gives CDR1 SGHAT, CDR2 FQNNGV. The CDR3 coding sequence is TGTGCCAGCAGCTTAGATCGGGGGGCCCTAGCTTTCTTT. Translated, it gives CASSLDRGALAFF.

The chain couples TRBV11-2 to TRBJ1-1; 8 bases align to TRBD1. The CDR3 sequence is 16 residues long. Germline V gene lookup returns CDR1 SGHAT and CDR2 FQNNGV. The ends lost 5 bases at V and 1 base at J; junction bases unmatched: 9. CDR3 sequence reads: CASSLTAGGKNTEAFF. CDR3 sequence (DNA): TGTGCCAGCAGCCTAACCGCAGGGGGCAAGAACACTGAAGCTTTCTTT.

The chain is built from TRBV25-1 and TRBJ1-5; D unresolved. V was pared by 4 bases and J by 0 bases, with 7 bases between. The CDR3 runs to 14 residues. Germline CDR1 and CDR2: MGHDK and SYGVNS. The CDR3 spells CASSVWASNQPQHF. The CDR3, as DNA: TGTGCCAGCAGTGTCTGGGCTAGCAATCAGCCCCAGCATTTT.

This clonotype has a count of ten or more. CDR3 amino acids: CASSSVTDSTDTQYF. DNA for the CDR3: TGTGCCAGCAGTTCAGTGACGGACTCCACAGATACGCAGTATTTT. The chain recombines TRBV12-3 or TRBV12-4 with TRBJ2-3; a weak D match, TRBD2 (5 bases). CDR3 length: 15 amino acids. The germline V and J ends were trimmed by 4 bases and 2 bases, with 13 bases remaining between them.

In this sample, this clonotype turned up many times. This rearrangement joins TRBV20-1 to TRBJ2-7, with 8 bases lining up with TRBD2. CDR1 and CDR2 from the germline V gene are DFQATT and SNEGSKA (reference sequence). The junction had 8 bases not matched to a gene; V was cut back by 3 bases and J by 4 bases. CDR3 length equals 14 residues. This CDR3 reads CSARPPASGYEQYF. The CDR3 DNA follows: TGCAGTGCTAGGCCCCCAGCTAGCGGGTACGAGCAGTACTTC.

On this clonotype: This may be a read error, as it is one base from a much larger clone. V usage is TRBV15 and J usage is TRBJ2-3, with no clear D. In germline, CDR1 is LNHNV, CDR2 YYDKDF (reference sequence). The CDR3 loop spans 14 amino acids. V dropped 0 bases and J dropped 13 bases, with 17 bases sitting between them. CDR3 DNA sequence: TGTGCCACCAGCAGAGATCTTCTCATAGTGGCGAAGTATTTT. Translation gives CATSRDLLIVAKYF.

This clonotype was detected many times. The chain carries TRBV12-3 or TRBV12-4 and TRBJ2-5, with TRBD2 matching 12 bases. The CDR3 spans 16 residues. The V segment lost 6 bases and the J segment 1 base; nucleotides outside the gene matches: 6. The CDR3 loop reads CASSPSGGATQETQYF. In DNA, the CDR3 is TGTGCCAGCAGCCCTAGCGGGGGGGCAACCCAAGAGACCCAGTACTTC.

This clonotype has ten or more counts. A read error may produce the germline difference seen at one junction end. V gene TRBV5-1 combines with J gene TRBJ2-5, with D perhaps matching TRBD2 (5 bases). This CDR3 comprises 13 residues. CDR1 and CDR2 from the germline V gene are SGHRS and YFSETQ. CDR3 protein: CASSFRGQETQYF. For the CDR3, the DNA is TGTGCCAGCAGCTTCCGGGGACAAGAGACCCAGTACTTC.

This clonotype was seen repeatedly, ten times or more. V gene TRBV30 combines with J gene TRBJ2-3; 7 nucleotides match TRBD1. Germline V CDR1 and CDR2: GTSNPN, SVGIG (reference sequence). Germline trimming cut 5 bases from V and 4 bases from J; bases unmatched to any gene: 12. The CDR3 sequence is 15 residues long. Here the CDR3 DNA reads TGTGCCTGGGACCCTACAGGGGACGTAGCAGATACGCAGTATTTT. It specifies CAWDPTGDVADTQYF.

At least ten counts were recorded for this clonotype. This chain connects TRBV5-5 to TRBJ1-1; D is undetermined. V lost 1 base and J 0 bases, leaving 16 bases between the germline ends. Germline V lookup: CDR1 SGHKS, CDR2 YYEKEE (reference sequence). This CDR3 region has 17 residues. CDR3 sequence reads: CASSLWAALLMNTEAFF. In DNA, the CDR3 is TGTGCCAGCAGCTTGTGGGCAGCCCTACTGATGAACACTGAAGCTTTCTTT.

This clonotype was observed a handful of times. CDR3 residues: CSVEPGQETQYF. DNA of the CDR3: TGCAGCGTTGAACCGGGCCAAGAGACCCAGTACTTC. The chain employs TRBV29-1 and TRBJ2-5; D not resolved. The germline V gene encodes CDR1 SQVTM and CDR2 ANQGSEA. V gave up 2 bases and J gave up 1 base, with 5 bases separating them. This CDR3 comprises 12 residues.

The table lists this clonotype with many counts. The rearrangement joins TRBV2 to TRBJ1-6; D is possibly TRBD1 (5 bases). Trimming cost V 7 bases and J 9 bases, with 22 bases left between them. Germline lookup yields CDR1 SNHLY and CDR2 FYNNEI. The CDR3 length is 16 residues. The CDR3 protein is CASTRGRREAVSPLHF. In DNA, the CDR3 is TGTGCCAGCACCCGGGGGAGGAGGGAGGCGGTTTCACCCCTCCACTTT. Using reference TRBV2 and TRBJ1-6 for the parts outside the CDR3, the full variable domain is EPEVTQTPSHQVTQMGQEVILRCVPISNHLYFYWYRQILGQKVEFLVSFYNNEISEKSEIFDDQFSVERPDGSNFTLKIRSTKLEDSAMYFCASTRGRREAVSPLHFGNGTRLTVT.

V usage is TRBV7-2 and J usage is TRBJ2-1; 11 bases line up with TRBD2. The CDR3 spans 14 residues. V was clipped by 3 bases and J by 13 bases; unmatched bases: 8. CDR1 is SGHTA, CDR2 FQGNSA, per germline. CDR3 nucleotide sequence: TGTGCCAGCAGCTTTGGTAGCGGGGGGGGCTTACAGTTCTTC. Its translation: CASSFGSGGGLQFF.

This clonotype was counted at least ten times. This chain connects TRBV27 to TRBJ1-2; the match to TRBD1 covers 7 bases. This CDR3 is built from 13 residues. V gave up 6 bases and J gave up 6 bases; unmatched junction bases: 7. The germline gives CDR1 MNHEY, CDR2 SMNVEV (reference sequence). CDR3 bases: TGTGCCAGCAGAGAAAGACAGGGTCATGGCTACACCTTC. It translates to CASRERQGHGYTF.

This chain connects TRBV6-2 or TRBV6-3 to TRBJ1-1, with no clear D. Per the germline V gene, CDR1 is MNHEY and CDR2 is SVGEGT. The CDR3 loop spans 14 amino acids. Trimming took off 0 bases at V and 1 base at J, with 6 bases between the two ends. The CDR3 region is CASSYSFGNTEAFF. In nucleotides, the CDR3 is TGTGCCAGCAGTTACTCGTTTGGGAACACTGAAGCTTTCTTT.

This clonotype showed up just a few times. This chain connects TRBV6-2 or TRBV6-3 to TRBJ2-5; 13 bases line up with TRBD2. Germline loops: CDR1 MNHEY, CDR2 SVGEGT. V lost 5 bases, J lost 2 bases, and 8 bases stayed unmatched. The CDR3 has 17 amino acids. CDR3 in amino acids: CASSTRTSGGVQETQYF. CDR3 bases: TGTGCCAGCAGTACCCGGACTAGCGGGGGAGTTCAAGAGACCCAGTACTTC.

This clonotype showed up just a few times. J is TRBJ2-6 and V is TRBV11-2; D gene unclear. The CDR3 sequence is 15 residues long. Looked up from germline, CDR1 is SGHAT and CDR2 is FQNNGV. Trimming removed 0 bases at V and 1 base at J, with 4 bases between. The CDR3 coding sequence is TGTGCCAGCAGCTTAGATCGATCTGGGGCCAACGTCCTGACTTTC. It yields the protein CASSLDRSGANVLTF.

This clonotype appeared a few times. The CDR3 loop is CASSAPGQGKGEAFF. The CDR3 DNA reads TGTGCCAGCAGCGCTCCGGGACAGGGAAAGGGTGAAGCTTTCTTT. This chain uses TRBV6-1 with TRBJ1-1, with 9 bases lining up with TRBD1. CDR1 and CDR2 (germline): MNHNS, SASEGT. The V and J ends lost 6 bases and 7 bases, in that order; junction bases with no gene match: 12. The CDR3 totals 15 residues.

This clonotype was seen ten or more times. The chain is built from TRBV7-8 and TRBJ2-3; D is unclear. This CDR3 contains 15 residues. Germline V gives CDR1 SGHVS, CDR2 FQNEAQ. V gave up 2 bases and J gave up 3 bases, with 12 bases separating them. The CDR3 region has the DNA TGTGCCAGCAGCTTAACACCTAAACTTACAGATACGCAGTATTTT. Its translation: CASSLTPKLTDTQYF.